This T cell receptor beta chain came from a study of blood T cell repertoires in COVID-19. Overall study: Acute and convalescent COVID-19 samples came from the United States, Italy and Spain.

The CDR3 is 15 amino acids. Trimming left V 4 bases short and J 5 bases short, with 12 bases between. Germline CDR1 MNHNY, CDR2 SVGAGI (reference sequence). One Seattle source followed patients from active infection through their disease course. TCRdb's copy holds only in-frame clones and misses some; the assay was immunoSEQ multiplex PCR. The sample gives about 210,000 clones, 84% of which show up once; under 10% is in the top ten. The receptor was isolated from a woman aged 80 or over with COVID-19, enrolled during active disease. Sequences were obtained from peripheral blood. This rearrangement joins TRBV6-6 to TRBJ1-6; D is possibly TRBD1 (5 bases). For the CDR3, the DNA is TGTGCCAGCAGTTTCAATCAGGGCCATAATTCACCCCTCCACTTT. It specifies CASSFNQGHNSPLHF.